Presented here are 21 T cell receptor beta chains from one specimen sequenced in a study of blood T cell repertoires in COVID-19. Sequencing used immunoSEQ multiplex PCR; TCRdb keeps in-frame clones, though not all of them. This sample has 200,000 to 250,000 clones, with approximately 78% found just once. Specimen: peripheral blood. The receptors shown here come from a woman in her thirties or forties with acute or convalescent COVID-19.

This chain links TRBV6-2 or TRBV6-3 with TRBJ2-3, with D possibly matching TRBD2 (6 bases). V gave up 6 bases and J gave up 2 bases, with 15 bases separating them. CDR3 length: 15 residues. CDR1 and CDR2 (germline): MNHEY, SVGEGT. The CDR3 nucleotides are TGTGCCAGCAGCCGAAGGACTACCAACACAGATACGCAGTATTTT. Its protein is CASSRRTTNTDTQYF.

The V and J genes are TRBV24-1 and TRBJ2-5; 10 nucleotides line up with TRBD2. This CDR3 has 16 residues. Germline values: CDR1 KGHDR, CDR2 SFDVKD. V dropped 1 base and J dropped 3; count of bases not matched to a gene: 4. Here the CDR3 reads CATSDFGLADKETQYF. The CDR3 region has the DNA TGTGCCACCAGTGATTTTGGACTAGCGGATAAAGAGACCCAGTACTTC.

CDR3 sequence reads: CASAPGGETQYF. The CDR3 nucleotides are TGTGCCAGCGCACCGGGAGGAGAGACCCAGTACTTC. The rearrangement joins TRBV11-2 to TRBJ2-5, with 7 nucleotides matching TRBD2. Germline loops: CDR1 SGHAT, CDR2 FQNNGV. The CDR3 is 12 residues long. Unmatched junction bases numbered 4, after V lost 8 bases and J lost 4 bases.

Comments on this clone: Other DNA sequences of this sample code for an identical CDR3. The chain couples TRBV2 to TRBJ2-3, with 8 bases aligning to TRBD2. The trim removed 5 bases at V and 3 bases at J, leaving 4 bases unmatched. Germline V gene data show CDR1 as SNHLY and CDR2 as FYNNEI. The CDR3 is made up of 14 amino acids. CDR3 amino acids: CASSPGGGTDTQYF. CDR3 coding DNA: TGTGCCAGCAGTCCCGGCGGGGGGACAGATACGCAGTATTTT. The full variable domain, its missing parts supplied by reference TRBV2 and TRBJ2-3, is EPEVTQTPSHQVTQMGQEVILRCVPISNHLYFYWYRQILGQKVEFLVSFYNNEISEKSEIFDDQFSVERPDGSNFTLKIRSTKLEDSAMYFCASSPGGGTDTQYFGPGTRLTVL.

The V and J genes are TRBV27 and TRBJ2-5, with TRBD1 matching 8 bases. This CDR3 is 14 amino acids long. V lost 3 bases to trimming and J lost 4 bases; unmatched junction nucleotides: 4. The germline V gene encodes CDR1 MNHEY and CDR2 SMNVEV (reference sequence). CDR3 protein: CASSFLQGGETQYF. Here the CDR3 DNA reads TGTGCCAGCAGTTTTCTACAGGGGGGAGAGACCCAGTACTTC.

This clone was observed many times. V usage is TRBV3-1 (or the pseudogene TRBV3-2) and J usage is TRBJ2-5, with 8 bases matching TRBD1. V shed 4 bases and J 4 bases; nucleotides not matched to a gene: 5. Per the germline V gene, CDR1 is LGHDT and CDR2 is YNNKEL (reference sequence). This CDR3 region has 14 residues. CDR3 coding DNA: TGTGCCAGCAGCCCCACGGACAGGGCAGAGACCCAGTACTTC. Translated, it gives CASSPTDRAETQYF.

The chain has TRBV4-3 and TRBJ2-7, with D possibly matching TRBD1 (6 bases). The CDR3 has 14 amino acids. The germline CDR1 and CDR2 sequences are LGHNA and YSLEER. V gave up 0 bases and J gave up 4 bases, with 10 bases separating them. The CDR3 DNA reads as TGCGCCAGCAGCCAAGAGCCCAGGGGATACGAGCAGTACTTC. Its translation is CASSQEPRGYEQYF.

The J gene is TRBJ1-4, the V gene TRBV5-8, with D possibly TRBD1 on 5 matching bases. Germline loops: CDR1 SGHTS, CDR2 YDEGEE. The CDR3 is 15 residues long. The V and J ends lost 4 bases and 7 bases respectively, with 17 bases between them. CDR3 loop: CASSQGGAVGEKLFF. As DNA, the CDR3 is TGTGCCAGCAGCCAGGGAGGGGCAGTCGGTGAAAAACTGTTTTTT. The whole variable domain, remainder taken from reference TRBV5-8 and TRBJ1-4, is EAGVTQSPTHLIKTRGQQATLRCSPISGHTSVYWYQQALGLGLQFLLWYDEGEERNRGNFPPRFSGRQFPNYSSELNVNALELEDSALYLCASSQGGAVGEKLFFGSGTQLSVL.

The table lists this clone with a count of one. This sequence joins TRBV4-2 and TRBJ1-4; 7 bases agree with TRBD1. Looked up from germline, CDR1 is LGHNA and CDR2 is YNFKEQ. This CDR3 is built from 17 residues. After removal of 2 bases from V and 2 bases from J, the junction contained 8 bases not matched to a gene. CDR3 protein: CASSQHGTGATNEKLFF. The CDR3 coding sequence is TGTGCCAGCAGCCAACATGGAACAGGGGCGACTAATGAAAAACTGTTTTTT.

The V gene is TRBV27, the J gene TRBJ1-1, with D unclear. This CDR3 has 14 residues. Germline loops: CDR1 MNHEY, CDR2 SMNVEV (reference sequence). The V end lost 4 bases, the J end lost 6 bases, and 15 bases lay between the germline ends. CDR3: CASSSVPVNAEAFF. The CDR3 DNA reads TGTGCCAGCAGTTCTGTACCGGTAAACGCTGAAGCTTTCTTT.

CDR3 in amino acids: CASSQGTGGETQYF. DNA of the CDR3: TGCGCCAGCAGCCAAGGCACAGGGGGCGAGACCCAGTACTTC. The rearrangement uses TRBV4-3 and TRBJ2-5, with 9 bases lining up with TRBD1. Trimming cost V 1 base and J 5 bases; bases outside gene matches: 2. The CDR3 is 14 amino acids. From germline, CDR1 is LGHNA and CDR2 YSLEER.

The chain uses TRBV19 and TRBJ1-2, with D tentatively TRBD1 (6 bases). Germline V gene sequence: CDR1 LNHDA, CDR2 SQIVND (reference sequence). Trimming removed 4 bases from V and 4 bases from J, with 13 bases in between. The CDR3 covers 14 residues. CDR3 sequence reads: CASSTAGTTYGYTF. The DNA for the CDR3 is TGTGCCAGTAGTACGGCCGGGACAACCTATGGCTACACCTTC.

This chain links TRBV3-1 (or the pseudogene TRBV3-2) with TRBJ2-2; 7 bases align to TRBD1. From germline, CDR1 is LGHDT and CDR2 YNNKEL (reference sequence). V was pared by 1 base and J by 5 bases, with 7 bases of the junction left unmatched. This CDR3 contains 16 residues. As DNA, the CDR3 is TGTGCCAGCAGCCAAGCTGCGACAGGGTATACCGGGGAGCTGTTTTTT. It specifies CASSQAATGYTGELFF.

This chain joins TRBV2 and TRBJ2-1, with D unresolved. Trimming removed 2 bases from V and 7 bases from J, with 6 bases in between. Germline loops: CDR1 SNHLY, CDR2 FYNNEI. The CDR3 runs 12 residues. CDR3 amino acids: CASSESGNEQFF. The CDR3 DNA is TGTGCCAGCAGTGAATCCGGGAATGAGCAGTTCTTC.

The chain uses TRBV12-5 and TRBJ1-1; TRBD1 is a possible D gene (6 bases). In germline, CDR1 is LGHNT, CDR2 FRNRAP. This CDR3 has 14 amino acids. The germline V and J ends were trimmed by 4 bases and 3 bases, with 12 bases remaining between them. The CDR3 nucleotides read TGTGCTAGTGGTTCAACAGGGACCTACACTGAAGCTTTCTTT. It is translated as CASGSTGTYTEAFF.

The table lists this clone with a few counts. CDR3 amino acids: CASSVTSGSLEQFF. CDR3 nucleotide sequence: TGTGCCAGCAGCGTAACTAGCGGGAGCCTTGAGCAGTTCTTC. The chain links TRBV9 to TRBJ2-1, with 11 bases aligning to TRBD2. The CDR3 consists of 14 residues. Per the germline V gene, CDR1 is SGDLS and CDR2 is YYNGEE. With 1 base clipped from V and 9 bases from J, the junction kept 3 bases outside the gene matches.

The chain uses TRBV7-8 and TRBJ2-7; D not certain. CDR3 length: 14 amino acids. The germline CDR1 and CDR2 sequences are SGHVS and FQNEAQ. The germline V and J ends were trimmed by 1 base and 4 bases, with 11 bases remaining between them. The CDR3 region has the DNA TGTGCCAGCAGCTTAGTCGTCGATGCGTACGAGCAGTACTTC. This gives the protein CASSLVVDAYEQYF.

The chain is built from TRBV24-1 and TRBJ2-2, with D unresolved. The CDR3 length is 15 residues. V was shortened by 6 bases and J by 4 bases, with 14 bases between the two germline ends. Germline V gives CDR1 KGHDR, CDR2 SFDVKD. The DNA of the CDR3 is TGTGCCACCAGTAACGCCCCCTCGGGCACCGGGGAGCTGTTTTTT. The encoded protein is CATSNAPSGTGELFF.

CDR3 loop: CASSPNRIQGATNEKLFF. Written as DNA, the CDR3 is TGTGCCAGCAGCCCTAATCGGATACAGGGTGCAACTAATGAAAAACTGTTTTTT. The rearrangement joins TRBV21-1 to TRBJ1-4; the table gives TRBD1 as D, unverified against the DNA. TRBV21-1 is annotated as a pseudogene. The CDR3 totals 18 residues.

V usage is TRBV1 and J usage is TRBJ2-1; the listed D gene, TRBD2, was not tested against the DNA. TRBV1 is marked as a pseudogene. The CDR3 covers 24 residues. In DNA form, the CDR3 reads TGCACCAGCAGCCATGCGGAAACTGAAGAACGCCGGGGACTAGCAACTTCACCCGACGATGAGCAGTTCTTC. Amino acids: CTSSHAETEERRGLATSPDDEQFF.

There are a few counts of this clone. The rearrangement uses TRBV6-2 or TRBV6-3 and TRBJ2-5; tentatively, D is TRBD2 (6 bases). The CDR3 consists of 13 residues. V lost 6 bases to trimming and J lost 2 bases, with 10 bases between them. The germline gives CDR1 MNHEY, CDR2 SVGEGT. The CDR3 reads CASSGDSQETQYF. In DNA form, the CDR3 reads TGTGCCAGCAGCGGGGACTCGCAAGAGACCCAGTACTTC.